The TCR beta chain described here comes from a study of regulatory T cells in long-lasting Graves disease. General study findings and limits: Fewer public clonotypes were shared by new patients (approximately 970) than by persistent patients (2,741). Favored gene segments in persistent disease were TRBV28, TRBJ1-2 and TRBJ2-5. Lower TCR diversity was seen in persistent Graves' patients than in newly diagnosed ones.

Investigators prepared the TCR beta libraries by applying iRepertoire HTBI primers and Arm-PCR of CDR3 regions. TCRdb redid the calling of the multiplex PCR reads with MiXCR, one entry per CDR3 protein. The table shows 430,000 or so distinct CDR3 sequences, with roughly a fifth occurring only once. V was clipped by 0 bases and J by 3 bases, with 12 bases between them. The CDR3 consists of 15 residues. Per the germline V gene, CDR1 is SGDLS and CDR2 is YYNGEE. The time point was: persistent/refractory GD, antithyroid drugs over 5 years with positive TRAb. From PBMCs, RNA was extracted and then used to make the TCR library. Peripheral blood, at roughly 10 milliliters, went into EDTA tubes. As for this clonotype: Its antigen is unknown.

Source: peripheral blood mononuclear cells (PBMCs), taken when the disease was refractory, from a patient treated with antithyroid drugs. The chain links TRBV9 to TRBJ2-5, with D possibly TRBD2 on 6 matching bases. This TCR derives from a female donor with Graves disease. CDR3 in DNA: TGTGCCAGCAGCGTAGGTAGCGGTAGCGAAGAGACCCAGTACTTC. It translates to CASSVGSGSEETQYF.